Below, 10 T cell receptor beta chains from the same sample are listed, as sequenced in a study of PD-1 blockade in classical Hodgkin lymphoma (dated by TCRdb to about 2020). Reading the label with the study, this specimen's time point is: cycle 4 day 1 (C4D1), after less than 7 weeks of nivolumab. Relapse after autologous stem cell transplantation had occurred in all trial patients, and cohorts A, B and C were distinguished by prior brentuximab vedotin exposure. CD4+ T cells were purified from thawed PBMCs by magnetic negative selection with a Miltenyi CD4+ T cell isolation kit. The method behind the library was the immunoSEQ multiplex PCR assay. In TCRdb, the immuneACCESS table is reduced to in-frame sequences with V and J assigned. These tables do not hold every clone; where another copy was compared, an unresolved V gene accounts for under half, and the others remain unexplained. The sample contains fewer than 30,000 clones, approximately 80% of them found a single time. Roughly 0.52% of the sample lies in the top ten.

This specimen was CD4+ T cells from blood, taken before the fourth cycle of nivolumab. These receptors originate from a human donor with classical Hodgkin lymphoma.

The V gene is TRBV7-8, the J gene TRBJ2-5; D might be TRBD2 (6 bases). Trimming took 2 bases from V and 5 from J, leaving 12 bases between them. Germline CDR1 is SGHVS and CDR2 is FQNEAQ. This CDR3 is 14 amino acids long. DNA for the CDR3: TGTGCCAGCAGCTTAAAGGGACGGGGGGAGACCCAGTACTTC. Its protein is CASSLKGRGETQYF.

CDR3 amino acids: CASSRSANTGELFF. CDR3 DNA sequence: TGTGCCAGCAGCCGAAGTGCGAACACCGGGGAGCTGTTTTTT. The chain is built from TRBV7-9 and TRBJ2-2; no clear D gene. V lost 5 bases and J 0 bases, leaving 7 bases between the germline ends. Germline lookup yields CDR1 SEHNR and CDR2 FQNEAQ (reference sequence). This CDR3 is 14 amino acids long.

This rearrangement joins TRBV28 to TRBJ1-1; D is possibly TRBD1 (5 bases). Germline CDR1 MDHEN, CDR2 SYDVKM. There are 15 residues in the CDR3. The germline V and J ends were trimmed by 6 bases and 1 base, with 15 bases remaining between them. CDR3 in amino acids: CASSPGPQANTEAFF. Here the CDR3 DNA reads TGTGCCAGCAGCCCGGGGCCCCAGGCGAACACTGAAGCTTTCTTT.

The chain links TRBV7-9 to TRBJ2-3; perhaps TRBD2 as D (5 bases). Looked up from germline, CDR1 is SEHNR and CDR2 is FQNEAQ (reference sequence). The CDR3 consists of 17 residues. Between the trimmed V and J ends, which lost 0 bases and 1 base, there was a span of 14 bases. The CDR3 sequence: CASSLAAAGGRTDTQYF. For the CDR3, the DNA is TGTGCCAGCAGCTTAGCGGCGGCAGGAGGACGCACAGATACGCAGTATTTT.

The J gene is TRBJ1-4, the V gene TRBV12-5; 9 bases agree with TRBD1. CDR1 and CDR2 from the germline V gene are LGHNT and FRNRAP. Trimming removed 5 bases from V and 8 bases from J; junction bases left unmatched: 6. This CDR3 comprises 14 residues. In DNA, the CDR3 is TGTGCTAGTGGTCGACAGGGGGGTCGGGAAAAACTGTTTTTT. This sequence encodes CASGRQGGREKLFF.

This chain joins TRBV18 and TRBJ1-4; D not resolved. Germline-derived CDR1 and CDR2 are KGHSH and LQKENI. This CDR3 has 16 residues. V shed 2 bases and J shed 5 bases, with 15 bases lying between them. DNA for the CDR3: TGTGCCAGCTCACCATTCGGTGAGACGGCGAATGAAAAACTGTTTTTT. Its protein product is CASSPFGETANEKLFF.

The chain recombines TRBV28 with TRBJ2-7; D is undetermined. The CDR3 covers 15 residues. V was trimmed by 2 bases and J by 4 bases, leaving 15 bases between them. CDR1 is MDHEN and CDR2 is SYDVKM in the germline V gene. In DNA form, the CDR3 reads TGTGCCAGCAGTTTACCACTACTCGAGCAGTACGAGCAGTACTTC. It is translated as CASSLPLLEQYEQYF.

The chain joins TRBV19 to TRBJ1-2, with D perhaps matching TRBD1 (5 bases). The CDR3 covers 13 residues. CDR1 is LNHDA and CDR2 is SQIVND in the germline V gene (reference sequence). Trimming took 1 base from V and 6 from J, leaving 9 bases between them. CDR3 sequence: CASSIGPGNGYTF. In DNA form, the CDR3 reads TGTGCCAGTAGTATAGGACCAGGGAATGGCTACACCTTC.

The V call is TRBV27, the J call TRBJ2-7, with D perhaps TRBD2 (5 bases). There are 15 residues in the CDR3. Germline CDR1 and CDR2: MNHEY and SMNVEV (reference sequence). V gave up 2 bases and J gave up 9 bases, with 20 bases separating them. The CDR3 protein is CASSLHTRVPTWQYF. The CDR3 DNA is TGTGCCAGCAGTTTACATACTAGGGTCCCAACTTGGCAGTACTTC.

In nucleotides, the CDR3 is TGTGCCAGCAGCCCCGATCGGTGGAACACTGAAGCTTTCTTT. Protein: CASSPDRWNTEAFF. This chain links TRBV27 with TRBJ1-1; no firm D call. Germline V gene data show CDR1 as MNHEY and CDR2 as SMNVEV (reference sequence). V gave up 6 bases and J gave up 1 base, with 12 bases separating them. The CDR3 is 14 residues long.